These T cell receptor beta chains were read from a single sample in a study of CD8 T cells in ankylosing spondylitis. TCRdb reprocessed the 5' RACE reads via MiXCR and lists one record per CDR3 protein. The sample includes 200,000 or so distinct CDR3 sequences, 18% seen only once; the top ten take about 4.3%. The sample taken for sequencing was blood, either unsorted or a sorted T cell fraction (not recorded which). The receptors originated from a male donor between 5 and 35 years old with ankylosing spondylitis or in good health (not recorded which). The CDR3 runs from the conserved cysteine through the conserved F or W. Fields, in order: D gene, J gene, clone size, V gene, CDR3 protein, CDR3 DNA. D genes are given only for firm matches. Clone size is shown for a subset of rows, as once, few, many or a class of expanded clone.

TRBD2	TRBJ2-1	-	TRBV7-2	CASSLNGLAGVSYNEQFF	TGTGCCAGCAGCTTAAACGGACTAGCGGGAGTTTCCTACAATGAGCAGTTCTTC
-	TRBJ2-3	many	TRBV4-2	CASSQVSGRGTDTQYF	TGTGCCAGCAGCCAAGTTTCCGGGAGAGGCACAGATACGCAGTATTTT
-	TRBJ1-1	many	TRBV20-1	CSAQPRGANTEAFF	TGCAGTGCTCAACCCCGGGGGGCTAACACTGAAGCTTTCTTT
-	TRBJ2-7	-	TRBV18	CASSPRHHVTTEQYF	TGTGCCAGCTCACCAAGGCACCACGTAACTACTGAGCAGTACTTC
TRBD2	TRBJ2-5	many	TRBV5-1	CASSIGLAKETQYF	TGCGCCAGCAGCATCGGACTAGCGAAAGAGACCCAGTACTTC
TRBD2	TRBJ2-1	-	TRBV5-1	CASSPLLAGDLFF	TGCGCCAGCAGCCCCCTTCTAGCGGGAGATCTGTTCTTC
-	TRBJ2-6	-	TRBV7-9	CASSSGLNGANVLTF	TGTGCCAGCAGCTCCGGACTCAATGGGGCCAACGTCCTGACTTTC
TRBD1	TRBJ2-5	many	TRBV27	CASSTVTGGETQYF	TGTGCCAGCAGCACAGTGACAGGGGGGGAGACCCAGTACTTC
-	TRBJ1-2	few	TRBV6-1	CASSETGRGYTF	TGTGCCAGCAGTGAAACCGGAAGGGGCTACACCTTC
-	TRBJ1-1	many	TRBV6-5	CASRRATEAFF	TGTGCCAGCAGGCGGGCTACCGAAGCTTTCTTT
-	TRBJ2-2	-	TRBV7-3	CASSLGLQGTGELFF	TGTGCCAGCAGCTTAGGTCTCCAGGGCACCGGGGAGCTGTTTTTT
TRBD2	TRBJ2-1	few	TRBV20-1	CSARGLAGHSYNEQFF	TGCAGTGCTCGTGGACTAGCGGGGCACTCCTACAATGAGCAGTTCTTC
-	TRBJ1-6	once	TRBV10-3	CAIREHVSMENSPLHF	TGTGCCATCAGAGAGCACGTCTCGATGGAGAATTCACCCCTCCACTTT
TRBD2	TRBJ2-1	-	TRBV7-2	CASSGLAGGVINEQFF	TGTGCCAGCAGCGGACTAGCGGGAGGGGTAATCAATGAGCAGTTCTTC
-	TRBJ2-3	-	TRBV12-3/TRBV12-4	CASSLGAGPDTQYF	TGTGCCAGCAGTTTAGGGGCAGGGCCAGATACGCAGTATTTT
TRBD1	TRBJ2-3	-	TRBV20-1	CSVADRVNPTDTQYF	TGCAGTGTAGCGGACAGGGTCAATCCCACAGATACGCAGTATTTT
-	TRBJ1-5	many	TRBV20-1	CSARDRRASNQPQHF	TGCAGTGCTAGAGATCGGAGGGCAAGCAATCAGCCCCAGCATTTT
TRBD2	TRBJ2-1	many	TRBV7-2	CASSSLAGVGGEQFF	TGTGCCAGCAGCTCGCTAGCGGGAGTGGGGGGGGAGCAGTTCTTC
-	TRBJ1-4	-	TRBV18	CASSLDGGEKLFF	TGTGCCAGCTCACTCGATGGTGGGGAAAAACTGTTTTTT
-	TRBJ1-5	many	TRBV27	CASSPGPQPQHF	TGTGCCAGCAGTCCAGGGCCTCAGCCCCAGCATTTT
-	TRBJ1-4	many	TRBV12-3/TRBV12-4	CASSFYGQPMAPIF	TGTGCCAGCAGTTTTTACGGACAACCGATGGCGCCCATTTTT
TRBD1	TRBJ2-2	many	TRBV15	CATSKRTGNTGELFF	TGTGCCACCAGCAAAAGGACAGGGAACACCGGGGAGCTGTTTTTT
TRBD1	TRBJ1-1	many	TRBV29-1	CSALDRATEAFF	TGCAGCGCCCTTGACAGGGCCACTGAAGCTTTCTTT
-	TRBJ2-7	few	TRBV20-1	CSARPENRVSSSYEQYF	TGCAGTGCTAGACCCGAAAACAGGGTGTCCTCCTCCTACGAGCAGTACTTC
-	TRBJ2-1	many	TRBV29-1	CSVVQMGSYNEQFF	TGCAGCGTTGTCCAGATGGGGTCCTACAATGAGCAGTTCTTC
TRBD1	TRBJ2-7	many	TRBV20-1	CSARASSDRSGEQYF	TGCAGTGCTAGAGCTTCGTCGGACAGGTCGGGAGAGCAGTACTTC
TRBD2	TRBJ2-4	many	TRBV20-1	CSAQREGQFVIQYF	TGCAGTGCTCAGCGGGAGGGCCAATTCGTCATTCAGTACTTC
-	TRBJ2-3	-	TRBV6-2/TRBV6-3	CASCRAGADTQYF	TGTGCCAGCTGTAGAGCAGGGGCAGATACGCAGTATTTT
TRBD2	TRBJ2-1	-	TRBV24-1	CATSSAGEVGSYNEQFF	TGTGCCACCTCCTCAGCGGGAGAAGTTGGCTCCTACAATGAGCAGTTCTTC
TRBD1	TRBJ2-1	many	TRBV5-6	CASSDRGPGSYNEQFF	TGTGCCAGCAGCGACAGGGGACCGGGATCCTACAATGAGCAGTTCTTC
-	TRBJ2-1	many	TRBV20-1	CSAWAAGNEQFF	TGCAGTGCTTGGGCCGCGGGGAATGAGCAGTTCTTC
-	TRBJ2-7	-	TRBV29-1	CSVTYRSSAYEQYF	TGCAGCGTTACCTACCGCTCATCTGCCTACGAGCAGTACTTC
TRBD2	TRBJ2-5	many	TRBV5-1	CASSSTSGRETQYF	TGCGCCAGCAGCTCGACTAGCGGGAGAGAGACCCAGTACTTC
TRBD2	TRBJ2-1	many	TRBV3-1	CASSPTGTSGMYEQFF	TGTGCCAGCAGCCCCACCGGGACTAGCGGGATGTATGAGCAGTTCTTC
TRBD1	TRBJ1-4	-	TRBV18	CASSPPTGQGEKLFF	TGTGCCAGCTCACCACCGACAGGGCAAGGGGAAAAACTGTTTTTT
TRBD2	TRBJ2-2	many	TRBV18	CASSEATSVGAGELFF	TGTGCCAGCTCGGAAGCGACTAGCGTTGGAGCCGGGGAGCTGTTTTTT
-	TRBJ2-3	-	TRBV20-1	CSASEAGLDTQYF	TGCAGTGCTTCAGAGGCGGGATTAGATACGCAGTATTTT
-	TRBJ2-1	-	TRBV7-8	CASSLRHSGSYNEQFF	TGTGCCAGCAGCTTGAGACACTCCGGCTCCTACAATGAGCAGTTCTTC
-	TRBJ2-7	-	TRBV7-9	CASSSIAPNYEQYF	TGTGCCAGCAGCTCGATAGCCCCAAACTACGAGCAGTACTTC
-	TRBJ1-1	-	TRBV29-1	CSVVSQQNTEAFF	TGCAGCGTTGTTAGTCAGCAGAACACTGAAGCTTTCTTT
-	TRBJ1-1	-	TRBV29-1	CSVEVGRGDTEAFF	TGCAGCGTTGAGGTAGGCAGGGGCGACACTGAAGCTTTCTTT
TRBD1	TRBJ1-1	many	TRBV7-3	CASSLGTGTTEAFF	TGTGCCAGCAGCTTAGGGACAGGGACCACTGAAGCTTTCTTT
TRBD2	TRBJ2-1	-	TRBV7-3	CASSSSGRASLGEQFF	TGTGCCAGCAGCTCTAGCGGGAGGGCCTCCCTTGGAGAGCAGTTCTTC
-	TRBJ1-2	-	TRBV30	CAWSPAAFGGYTF	TGTGCCTGGAGCCCTGCCGCCTTTGGTGGCTACACCTTC
TRBD2	TRBJ2-1	many	TRBV4-1	CASSLERGSYNEQFF	TGCGCCAGCAGCCTGGAGCGGGGGTCCTACAATGAGCAGTTCTTC
-	TRBJ2-5	many	TRBV12-5	CASGMGQDNQETQYF	TGTGCTAGTGGCATGGGCCAGGACAACCAAGAGACCCAGTACTTC
-	TRBJ2-7	many	TRBV4-1	CASSQEPAPYEQYF	TGCGCCAGCAGCCAAGAACCAGCGCCCTACGAGCAGTACTTC
TRBD2	TRBJ2-3	many	TRBV12-3/TRBV12-4	CASSPTSGGSPTQYF	TGTGCCAGCAGTCCCACTAGCGGGGGGAGCCCGACGCAGTATTTT
TRBD1	TRBJ1-2	many	TRBV10-3	CAIGQGNNYGYTF	TGTGCCATCGGACAGGGAAATAACTATGGCTACACCTTC
TRBD2	TRBJ2-7	many	TRBV6-5	CASSRLAGGGLEQYF	TGTGCCAGCAGCCGACTGGCGGGAGGGGGGCTCGAGCAGTACTTC
TRBD1	TRBJ2-1	few	TRBV24-1	CATSDAGTGYNEQFF	TGTGCCACCAGTGATGCCGGGACAGGGTACAATGAGCAGTTCTTC
TRBD1	TRBJ2-1	many	TRBV20-1	CSAKRMGTGSYNEQFF	TGCAGTGCTAAGAGAATGGGGACAGGGTCCTACAATGAGCAGTTCTTC
TRBD2	TRBJ2-1	many	TRBV3-1	CASSHGTSWGYNEQFF	TGTGCCAGCAGCCATGGGACTAGCTGGGGTTACAATGAGCAGTTCTTC
TRBD1	TRBJ1-6	many	TRBV29-1	CSASTGGNSPLHF	TGCAGCGCCTCGACAGGGGGGAATTCACCCCTCCACTTT